The sequence of this T cell receptor beta chain was determined in a study of vaccination and CD4 T cells after COVID-19. On the study more broadly: Convalescent donors: six male, four female; seven Caucasian, two Asian, one multiracial, two Hispanic.

Sample time point: late sampling 161 to 241 days after vaccination in a few convalescent patients. Treatment here: approximately 11-day PBMC culture with coronavirus spike peptide pools or control peptides (ViraFEST assay). The CDR3 consists of 13 residues. The ends lost 5 bases at V and 7 bases at J; junction bases unmatched: 5. Germline values: CDR1 MDHEN, CDR2 SYDVKM. This clonotype was counted between two and nine times. Its target is not known. The Oncomine TCR Beta short-read assay generated sequence data from the DNA of cultured CD4+ T cells. TCRdb passed the PCR reads through MiXCR, listing each CDR3 protein once. The repertoire holds about 22,000 distinct CDR3 sequences, with around 37% as singletons.

The TCR was taken from a human donor who had recovered from COVID-19. This specimen consisted of CD4+ T cells from blood, cultured in vitro, obtained about 7 months after SARS-CoV-2 vaccination. V is TRBV28 and J is TRBJ2-1, with TRBD2 matching 7 bases. For the CDR3, the DNA is TGTGCCAGCAGTCTTCCGGGACTAAATGAGCAGTTCTTC. Amino acid sequence: CASSLPGLNEQFF.